This TCR beta chain came from a study of blood T cell repertoires in COVID-19 (dated by TCRdb to about 2020). About the study as a whole: Samples covering the acute and convalescent phases of COVID-19 were provided by collaborators in the United States, Italy and Spain. The material from the prospective study consisted of cDNA or gDNA derived from T cells, B-cell-depleted T cells, or PBMCs. Deeply sampled blood TCRbeta repertoires from subjects exposed to, actively infected with, or recovered from COVID-19 were included in the dataset. The repertoires were released in a freely available public database intended as a resource for research on the immune response to SARS-CoV-2. Samples were obtained from the ongoing ImmuneRACE study (first 160 participants) and from over 1,000 subjects provided by 6 global collaborators. Sample metadata almost always included a de-identified subject ID, COVID-19 status, age in years and sex. Where available, HLA class I and class II types were taken from metadata supplied by the sample provider and were not determined by assay-based typing. General findings and caveats noted by the study authors: Clinical and demographic metadata were provided uncurated, with the amount varying by source and participant.

The immunoSEQ Assay, a bias-controlled multiplex PCR, was used to amplify TCRbeta CDR3 regions from genomic DNA. Regarding the original processing steps: Nucleated cell counts per sample were estimated from amplification of reference gene primers within the assay. Sequence reads were collapsed and filtered to measure the absolute abundance of every unique TCRbeta CDR3 rearrangement. Productive Simpson clonality was computed per sample as the square root of Simpson's diversity index over productive rearrangements. Not all clones reach the TCRdb copy of this immuneACCESS table, which keeps in-frame sequences only. Checked studies attribute under half of the gap to unresolved V genes and leave the rest unexplained. That table furnishes V, J and clone size, whereas the DNA furnished D and trimming. The sample yields about 160,000 clones; approximately 84% were counted once. The leading ten clones occupy roughly 7.1% of the sample.

CDR1 SQVTM and CDR2 ANQGSEA were looked up in the germline V gene. V is cut back by 2 bases and J by 0 bases, with 7 bases in the junction unmatched. Including the terminal cysteine and phenylalanine, the CDR3 comprises 16 residues. Only the CDR3 portion is preserved as DNA: 48 bases, with reading frame beginning at the first base. As concerns this clone: There is no known antigen for this receptor. Within one base of it there is no much larger clone, and no base qualities were kept.

A second Seattle source provided samples from volunteer blood donors who had recovered from COVID-19. Each collaborating institution followed its own protocols to collect whole blood in K2EDTA tubes. Collaborator samples were shipped for TCRbeta analysis as frozen whole blood, isolated PBMCs, or DNA extracted from either sample type. The chain joins TRBV29-1 to TRBJ2-1; TRBD2 aligns with 7 central bases. This clonotype was sampled from a man in his forties who had recovered from COVID-19. Sequenced: peripheral blood. In nucleotides, the sequence is TGCAGCGTTGAATGGTCGCTAGCGGCCTCCTACAATGAGCAGTTCTTC. It encodes CSVEWSLAASYNEQFF.